One and the same sample provided the 6 T cell receptor beta chains below, sequenced in a study of technical replicates of blood from several donors. Sequenced by immunoSEQ multiplex PCR; TCRdb stores in-frame clones only, minus some. The sample contains 55,000 to 75,000 clones, around 92% of which appear only once. The specimen sequenced was PBMCs. The receptors originated from a human donor in good health. Some clones in this sample may be carry-over from other donors' samples.

The V gene is TRBV5-5, the J gene TRBJ2-7, with D maybe TRBD2 (5 bases). V lost 2 bases, J lost 3 bases, and 9 bases lay in between. Germline loops: CDR1 SGHKS, CDR2 YYEKEE (reference sequence). CDR3 length: 13 amino acids. The CDR3 sequence: CASSFSGSYEQYF. CDR3 nucleotide sequence: TGTGCCAGCAGCTTCAGCGGTAGCTACGAGCAGTACTTC.

The V gene is TRBV7-2, the J gene TRBJ2-3; D may be TRBD2 (6 bases). In germline, CDR1 is SGHTA, CDR2 FQGNSA. The CDR3 is 15 amino acids. V was shortened by 5 bases and J by 6 bases, with 18 bases between the two germline ends. CDR3 sequence: CASSPGGAVADTQYF. The CDR3 region has the DNA TGTGCCAGCAGCCCTGGAGGGGCTGTTGCGGATACGCAGTATTTT. Based on the CDR3 plus reference TRBV7-2 and TRBJ2-3, the full variable domain is GAGVSQSPSNKVTEKGKDVELRCDPISGHTALYWYRQSLGQGLEFLIYFQGNSAPDKSGLPSDRFSAERTGGSVSTLTIQRTQQEDSAVYLCASSPGGAVADTQYFGPGTRLTVL.

V usage is TRBV7-2 and J usage is TRBJ2-1, with D possibly matching TRBD2 (6 bases). CDR1 is SGHTA and CDR2 is FQGNSA in the germline V gene. Trimming took 3 bases from V and 7 from J, leaving 16 bases between them. There are 15 residues in the CDR3. CDR3 bases: TGTGCCAGCAGCTTCTCCGGGACTTCCGTAAATGAGCAGTTCTTC. Its translation: CASSFSGTSVNEQFF.

This clone was counted once. The V and J genes are TRBV5-1 and TRBJ1-2; D is unresolved. V was clipped by 0 bases and J by 0 bases, with 6 bases between them. The germline gives CDR1 SGHRS, CDR2 YFSETQ. CDR3 length equals 14 residues. The CDR3 region has the DNA TGCGCCAGCAGCTTGGACACCTCTAACTATGGCTACACCTTC. It codes for CASSLDTSNYGYTF.

This clone has just a few counts. The rearrangement uses TRBV4-2 and TRBJ2-5; TRBD2 matches at 13 bases. The germline gives CDR1 LGHNA, CDR2 YNFKEQ. The CDR3 covers 16 residues. Losses at the gene ends were 3 bases for V and 4 bases for J; bases not matched to a gene: 5. The CDR3 reads CASSHGLAGAVETQYF. CDR3 DNA: TGTGCCAGCAGCCACGGACTAGCGGGAGCGGTAGAGACCCAGTACTTC.

The chain couples TRBV4-3 to TRBJ2-7, with 8 bases matching TRBD1. The CDR3 is made up of 15 amino acids. Trimming at V came to 1 base and at J to 3 bases, leaving 5 bases not matched to a gene. Germline V CDR1 and CDR2: LGHNA, YSLEER. CDR3 DNA sequence: TGCGCCAGCAGCCAAGTCTCCGGACAGGGCTACGAGCAGTACTTC. Its translation: CASSQVSGQGYEQYF.